The rows below give T cell receptor beta chains drawn from one sample of a study of T cell repertoires in cytomegalovirus infection. These TCRs are of unknown antigen specificity. TCRdb processed the reads anew with MiXCR; each CDR3 protein has one entry. The sample has over 100,000 distinct CDR3 sequences; 10% are singletons. Sequenced sample: PBMCs, sequenced either directly or after in vitro stimulation (not recorded which). These receptors all stem from a human donor in good health (CMV status not recorded). Some clones in this sample may be carry-over from other donors' samples. CDR3s include the opening cysteine and the closing phenylalanine or tryptophan. A D gene is named only where the DNA matches it firmly. Clone size is stated in some rows and not others, as once, few, many or a class when expanded.

>TRBV27|TRBD1|TRBJ1-2|few
TGTGCCAGCAGTTTCGTGGACAGGGGAGGCTACACCTTC
CASSFVDRGGYTF
>TRBV7-2|NA|TRBJ2-1|many
TGTGCCAGCAGCTTGGATATGGCCCCGTTCAATGAGCAGTTCTTC
CASSLDMAPFNEQFF
>TRBV7-2|NA|TRBJ1-1|many
TGTGCCAGCAGCTTTATGGGTTGGACTGAAGCTTTCTTT
CASSFMGWTEAFF
>TRBV6-2/TRBV6-3|NA|TRBJ2-5|NA
TGTGCCAGCAGTTACCGGGAAGAGACCCAGTACTTC
CASSYREETQYF
>TRBV7-9|NA|TRBJ2-5|many
TGTGCCAGCAGCTTACAGGGATTCCAAGAGACCCAGTACTTC
CASSLQGFQETQYF
>TRBV10-3|NA|TRBJ1-1|many
TGTGCCATCAAGGGGACTGAGGGGTTCACTGAAGCTTTCTTT
CAIKGTEGFTEAFF
>TRBV6-2/TRBV6-3|NA|TRBJ2-7|many
TGTGCCAGCAGTTACCCATCGGTGTCCTACGAGCAGTACTTC
CASSYPSVSYEQYF
>TRBV7-2|TRBD2|TRBJ2-7|many
TGTGCCAGCAGCTTAGGACTAGCGGGAGGCGAGCAGTACTTC
CASSLGLAGGEQYF
>TRBV5-6|NA|TRBJ2-3|few
TGTGCCAGCAGCTTGGGGACTAACCCAGATACGCAGTATTTT
CASSLGTNPDTQYF
>TRBV7-2|NA|TRBJ1-5|many
TGTGCCAGCAGCTCCCCCCCCCAGCCCCAGCATTTT
CASSSPPQPQHF
>TRBV4-3|TRBD2|TRBJ2-1|few
TGCGCCAGCAGCCAAGGAGGGACTACCAATGAGCAGTTCTTC
CASSQGGTTNEQFF
>TRBV12-3/TRBV12-4|NA|TRBJ1-4|few
TGTGCCAGCAGTTTGAGGCAGGGAATAATTAATGAAAAACTGTTTTTT
CASSLRQGIINEKLFF
>TRBV7-2|NA|TRBJ2-7|NA
TGTGCCAGCAGCCCGCAGGGGACTACGTACGAGCAGTACTTC
CASSPQGTTYEQYF
>TRBV2|NA|TRBJ1-4|NA
TGTGCCAGCAGTGGGAGGTGGGGCGAAAAACTGTTTTTT
CASSGRWGEKLFF
>TRBV7-2|NA|TRBJ2-3|many
TGTGCCAGCAGCTTAGTAGGTGACACAGATACGCAGTATTTT
CASSLVGDTDTQYF
>TRBV19|NA|TRBJ1-2|few
TGTGCCAGTAGTACCCAACAGGGTTGGGGCTACACCTTC
CASSTQQGWGYTF
>TRBV7-9|TRBD2|TRBJ2-1|many
TGTGCCAGCAGCCCGGGGAGGCTAGCGGGAGGGAACCCGCACAATGAGCAGTTCTTC
CASSPGRLAGGNPHNEQFF
>TRBV20-1|NA|TRBJ1-5|NA
TGCAGTGCTAGAGTTCCGGCGAGCAATCAGCCCCAGCATTTT
CSARVPASNQPQHF
>TRBV24-1|TRBD2|TRBJ2-3|NA
TGTGCCACCAGTGCGACGGGAGGGCCTGATACGCAGTATTTT
CATSATGGPDTQYF
>TRBV12-3/TRBV12-4|TRBD1|TRBJ1-2|NA
TGTGCCAGCAGAACAGGGGTTGGCTACACCTTC
CASRTGVGYTF
>TRBV7-2|TRBD1|TRBJ1-2|many
TGTGCCAGCAGCTTCTCAGGGGGAAGGGGCTATGGCTACACCTTC
CASSFSGGRGYGYTF
>TRBV6-5|NA|TRBJ2-6|many
TGTGCCAGCAGTGACCCGGGGGGCGAGCGAGGGGCCAACGTCCTGACTTTC
CASSDPGGERGANVLTF
>TRBV27|TRBD1|TRBJ1-6|many
TGTGCCAGCAGTTTATCTAGGGGGACAGGGGTTAGTTCACCCCTCCACTTT
CASSLSRGTGVSSPLHF
>TRBV7-2|TRBD2|TRBJ2-1|many
TGTGCCAGCAGCTTAGGCGGGAGCGTTTACAATGAGCAGTTCTTC
CASSLGGSVYNEQFF
>TRBV11-2|TRBD2|TRBJ2-5|few
TGTGCCAGCAGCTTAGTGGGGGTAGCGGGAGGAGGAGAGACCCAGTACTTC
CASSLVGVAGGGETQYF
>TRBV20-1|NA|TRBJ2-7|NA
TGCAGTGCTAGTTCCTCAAAAAACCGGGACGGACACTACGAGCAGTACTTC
CSASSSKNRDGHYEQYF
>TRBV5-1|TRBD2|TRBJ2-1|NA
TGCGCCAGCTGGTCTCAAGCGGGAGCAAATGAGCAGTTCTTC
CASWSQAGANEQFF
>TRBV7-2|TRBD1|TRBJ1-4|many
TGTGCCAGCAGCTGGGGACAGCCTAATGAAAAACTGTTTTTT
CASSWGQPNEKLFF
>TRBV7-8|NA|TRBJ1-5|many
TGTGCCAGCAGCCCAGGGTTAAGGAATAAAAATAGCAATCAGCCCCAGCATTTT
CASSPGLRNKNSNQPQHF
>TRBV7-7|NA|TRBJ1-1|many
TGTGCTAGCAGCTTAGCTCGGGGGACTGAAGCTTTCTTT
CASSLARGTEAFF
>TRBV7-2|NA|TRBJ2-2|many
TGTGCCAGCAGCCCTAGGTGGGGTTCCGGGGAGCTGTTTTTT
CASSPRWGSGELFF
>TRBV7-3|TRBD2|TRBJ2-1|many
TGTGCCAGCAGCCAGTCGGGACTAGCGTTCACCGAACAGGTCTTC
CASSQSGLAFTEQVF
>TRBV3-1|TRBD2|TRBJ2-1|NA
TGTGCCAGCAGCCAAGATAGCGGGGGCTACAATGAGCAGTTCTTC
CASSQDSGGYNEQFF
>TRBV28|NA|TRBJ1-5|few
TGTGCCGCCCGGGGGACCAATCAGCCCCAGCATTTT
CAARGTNQPQHF
>TRBV9|TRBD2|TRBJ2-1|many
TGTGCCAGCAGCGGACGTAGGGGTCTAGCGGGGATATTAAGCTCCTACAATGAGCAGTTCTTC
CASSGRRGLAGILSSYNEQFF
>TRBV29-1|TRBD1|TRBJ2-7|few
TGCAGCGTTGGCCTATCAGGGGGACAATCCTACGAGCAGTACTTC
CSVGLSGGQSYEQYF
>TRBV11-2|TRBD2|TRBJ2-1|many
TGTGCCAGCAGCCCGGGGACTAGCGGGAGGGCCGAACAGTTCTTC
CASSPGTSGRAEQFF
>TRBV6-4|TRBD1|TRBJ2-5|many
TGTGCCAGCAGTGCCGGGACAGGGGGCGAAGAGACCCAGTACTTC
CASSAGTGGEETQYF
>TRBV12-3/TRBV12-4|NA|TRBJ1-1|NA
TGTGCCAGCGAATCCGGGTGGGACACTGAAGCTTTCTTT
CASESGWDTEAFF
>TRBV7-9|NA|TRBJ1-6|many
TGTGCCAGCAGCTTAGACGGGCGCTATAATTCACCCCTCCACTTT
CASSLDGRYNSPLHF
>TRBV7-8|TRBD2|TRBJ2-3|many
TGTGCCAGCAGCTTAGCTGGGACTAGCAGTATAGATACGCAGTATTTT
CASSLAGTSSIDTQYF
>TRBV7-2|NA|TRBJ1-1|many
TGTGCCAGCAGCTTAGTTCAGGGAGGGGTCACTGAAGCTTTCTTT
CASSLVQGGVTEAFF
>TRBV7-9|TRBD1|TRBJ1-4|many
TGTGCCAGCAGCTGGGACCAACAGGGGCTTAATGAAAAACTGTTTTTT
CASSWDQQGLNEKLFF
>TRBV7-8|NA|TRBJ1-4|many
TGTGCCAGCAGCCTCAGGGGCTCTCGCGAAAAACTGTTTTTT
CASSLRGSREKLFF